The subject of this entry is one T cell receptor beta chain. Study processing details: Reference gene primer amplification gave estimated nucleated cell counts. Sequencing used immunoSEQ multiplex PCR; TCRdb keeps in-frame clones, though not all of them. That table furnishes V, J and clone size, whereas the DNA furnished D and trimming. In the table there are 250,000 to 350,000 clones, approximately 90% of which are singletons. The source of the sample is a study of blood T cell repertoires in COVID-19. Study background: The United States, Italy and Spain were the sources of the acute and convalescent COVID-19 samples.

This receptor was taken from a woman in her fifties or sixties with acute or convalescent COVID-19. Sequenced sample: peripheral blood.

DNA of the CDR3: TGTGCCAGCAGCTCACGACAGGGTAATGAGCAGTTCTTC. Protein product: CASSSRQGNEQFF. The chain couples TRBV7-3 to TRBJ2-1; 7 bases align to TRBD1. Germline V gives CDR1 SGHTA, CDR2 FQGTGA. The CDR3 loop spans 13 amino acids. Trimming removed 4 bases from V and 7 bases from J; junction bases left unmatched: 4.